This T cell receptor beta chain was recorded in a study of cytomegalovirus exposure and HLA in healthy donors (dated by TCRdb to 2016 to 2017). Context from the whole study: An earlier analysis of fewer than 750 of the donors reported about 300 Gb of sequence data and 117 million unique TCR beta sequences obtained from around 180 million T cells. In addition to the first cohort of 666 subjects, a separate validation cohort of approximately 130 different subjects was used. The study aimed to test whether signatures of past pathogen exposure could be identified by cataloging public T cell receptors. Across about 380 genotyped donors of the cohort, an average of about 240,000 unique TCR beta nucleotide sequences per donor were sequenced, and roughly 20% of those sequences were non-productive. To decide whether each TCR beta V gene segment behaved as functional or pseudogenic, an earlier analysis of some 600 of the donors relied on high-throughput TCR beta sequencing. An early release that covered about 600 HLA-typed donors contained approximately 290 gigabases of sequencing data and some 87 million unique TCR sequences. The genetic ancestry cluster associated with self-reported Caucasian donors included 70% to 85% of the 300 to 400 genotyped donors. In the later analysis, no new phenotypic data were used to find candidate immune exposures; instead, reliance was placed on TCR beta sequences and their occurrence across donors. To study patterns of TCR occurrence, a later analysis re-analyzed previously published TCR beta repertoires from just over 650 donors and added high-resolution HLA genotyping. Donor age, sex, ethnicity and CMV serostatus were collected together with the repertoire data. A later genetic analysis used genome-wide SNP genotypes for about three fifths of the roughly 700 donors, treating that subset as a discovery cohort. The study profiled the T cell repertoires of fewer than 850 subjects by immunosequencing and related them to cytomegalovirus serostatus. HLA typing covered class I and class II loci at four-digit resolution. Because of strong linkage in the cohort, a handful of DR-DQ haplotypes were treated as single units for association and clustering. All discovery cohort repertoires had been generated on a single sequencing platform. The number of typed donors differed by locus: roughly 620-630 for A, B, C, DRB1 and DQB1; 522 for DQA1; around 580 for DPA1; and some 470 for DPB1. The study combined high-throughput TCR immunosequencing, statistical association of individual TCRs with disease status, and machine learning to predict cytomegalovirus infection status.

The cohort consisted of 600 to 750 healthy bone marrow donors. Cohort members were all nominally healthy when sampled, although unrecorded immune exposures were likely present. The donor tested CMV seropositive and was one of the 289 seropositive cohort members. A peripheral blood sample was collected from each donor, and TCR beta sequencing was performed on peripheral blood mononuclear cells. Genomic DNA was extracted from the blood cell samples with the Qiagen DNeasy Blood Extraction Kit. On the study overall, not on this receptor specifically: Because some donors lacked HLA typing at each locus, the association tests relied only on the typed subset. In vitro tests confirmed that a few of the cytomegalovirus-associated TCR beta chains recognize cytomegalovirus antigens. It was suggested by the authors that the approach could potentially be generalized to other disease states and immunological phenotypes. In a later analysis, the rate of TCR association differed among HLA loci, with DRB1 alleles having the most associated TCRs and HLA-C alleles having the fewest. The study gave a list of roughly 150 TCR beta chains associated with cytomegalovirus. In a later analysis, HLA-associated TCR beta chains showed more clonal expansion and lower generation probabilities than non-associated chains that were equally common. According to a later analysis, parvovirus B19, influenza, CMV and Epstein-Barr virus appeared linked to several top co-occurrence clusters. In a later analysis, most CMV-associated TCR beta chains were found to appear HLA-restricted, with HLA associations seemingly driven largely by CMV exposure. A group of highly shared sequence variants was considered likely to be a technical artifact of the sequencing pipeline. Roughly uniform sequencing depth across donors was assumed in presence/absence analyses, although this assumption may not hold. Cytomegalovirus status was reported to be diagnosed by the classifier with high specificity and sensitivity in both the original and validation cohorts. A later genetic analysis associated a missense DCLRE1C variant with V-gene and J-gene trimming of TCR beta chains, and an independent cohort replicated the association. The cohort was sequenced for TCR beta chains only, and without alpha or paired-chain data the features that could be detected were limited. Some IMGT-functional V segments, including TRBV6-2 and TRBV6-3, could not be told apart with the 87-base-pair reads, so those segments were excluded. Broadly in line with IMGT annotations, most TCR beta V segments showed up in productive rearrangements about 87% or about 30% of the time in an earlier analysis of around 550 of the donors. Most TCR sequences were observed very rarely across donors, whereas some public TCRs were present in many individuals. The only immune exposure information available for the cohort was CMV serostatus. At a false discovery rate of 0.05, a later analysis linked around 17,000 TCR beta sequences to specific HLA alleles. Linkage disequilibrium might explain the correlated functional status among segregating V segments, but an unknown experimental factor could not be ruled out. Compared with the roughly 670-donor mean, donors in an Asian-associated ancestry cluster had fewer N-insertions in productive TCRs, according to a later genetic analysis. When HLA alleles, especially DR and DQ, strongly co-occurred, attributing TCR associations to individual alleles was difficult. A further reported finding was that TCR beta sequences accurately predicted the HLA-A and HLA-B alleles for most subjects in the first cohort. Approximately 18 rarely observed V segments, including chromosome 9 orphons, were excluded from the earlier analysis of approximately 600 of the donors because counts were too low.

Receptor libraries were prepared by the immunoSEQ multiplex PCR assay. A mixture of 60 forward primers for TCR Vbeta segments and 13 reverse primers for TCR Jbeta segments was used in the multiplex PCR. A multiplex PCR assay on genomic DNA amplified the CDR3 region of rearranged TCR beta genes. The amplified TCR beta libraries were sequenced on the Illumina HiSeq System as 87-base-pair reads. As for the original processing: Across the roughly 670 repertoires, a later analysis counted roughly 84 million unique TCR beta chains, around 10 million of which were shared by at least two donors. A nearest-neighbor algorithm error-corrected the raw reads and collapsed the reads into unique sequences, merging closely related sequences to remove PCR and sequencing errors. Alignment of CDR3 sequences to IMGT reference sequences was used to assign V, D and J gene segments. For a sequence to be retained, at least a six-nucleotide match to both a V gene segment and a J gene segment was required. Rearrangements were classified as productive when the CDR3 lacked stop codons and remained in frame with V and J, and all other rearrangements were classified as non-productive. Following IMGT convention, CDR3 was defined as the stretch from the second conserved V-encoded cysteine up to the conserved J-encoded phenylalanine. Sequences without an unambiguous match to a single V gene segment were excluded from the earlier analysis of 450 to 650 of the donors. An earlier analysis of a few hundred of the donors classified V segments as functional when productive rearrangements were above 56.7% and as segregating when the standard deviation between donors was above 5%. A statistical classification framework was developed to diagnose cytomegalovirus status using the catalog of TCR beta chain sequences. In a later analysis, V and J genes were assigned by comparing TCR nucleotide sequences against IMGT/GENE-DB human TR gene sequences. A later analysis assigned CDR3 sequences and most-parsimonious VDJ recombination scenarios with the TCRdist pipeline. A later analysis defined each TCR beta chain by its CDR3 amino acid sequence plus V-gene family, and excluded reads lacking a unique V-gene family. In a later analysis, 550 to 650 highly shared, low-generation-probability nucleotide sequences were removed to address suspected cross-contamination and a sequencing artifact. In a later analysis, a clonal expansion index for each public chain was calculated from normalized within-repertoire ranks of inferred template counts. In a later analysis, generation probabilities were computed with a VDJ recombination model fitted to out-of-frame rearrangements, and the resulting probabilities were checked against IGoR. In a later analysis, hypergeometric tests were used to score TCR-TCR, TCR-HLA and TCR-CMV co-occurrence, with a repertoire-size bias correction applied to TCR pairs. A later analysis estimated false discovery rates by permuting HLA or CMV assignments 20 times. A later analysis grouped co-occurring TCRs with DBSCAN, adding TCRdist sequence similarity when clustering within HLA-allele-positive subsets. Repertoires with fewer than 30,000 or more than 120,000 public chains were left out of co-occurrence clustering, as were four to six repertoires with anomalous nucleotide sharing. This is the immuneACCESS table as TCRdb keeps it, with only in-frame sequences that have V and J called. A part of the clones is gone; compared with another copy, unresolved V genes explain less than half, and the rest is unexplained. V and J calls and clone size are those listed in that table; D and trimming were worked out from the DNA. The sample contains approximately 170,000 clones, under 85% of them found a single time. Jointly, the top ten make up approximately 4% of the sample.

Measured from the cysteine to the phenylalanine, the CDR3 is 14 residues long. Only the CDR3 region is kept as DNA, spanning 42 bases read in frame from base 1. The germline V gene specifies MNHEY as CDR1 and SVGAGI as CDR2. V and J are truncated by 5 bases and 5 bases respectively, leaving an intervening sequence of 16 bases. Regarding this clone: Its target antigen remains unknown. The input lacks base qualities; no much larger clone sits a single base away.

The clonotype originates from a man aged 50 to 60 in good health and CMV-seropositive. The rearranged segments are TRBV6-5 and TRBJ2-7; the D gene is possibly TRBD1, with 6 bases matching. The source material was PBMCs. Here is the DNA: TGTGCCAGCAGTAACCTGGACAGTTTCCACGAGCAGTACTTC. It translates as CASSNLDSFHEQYF.